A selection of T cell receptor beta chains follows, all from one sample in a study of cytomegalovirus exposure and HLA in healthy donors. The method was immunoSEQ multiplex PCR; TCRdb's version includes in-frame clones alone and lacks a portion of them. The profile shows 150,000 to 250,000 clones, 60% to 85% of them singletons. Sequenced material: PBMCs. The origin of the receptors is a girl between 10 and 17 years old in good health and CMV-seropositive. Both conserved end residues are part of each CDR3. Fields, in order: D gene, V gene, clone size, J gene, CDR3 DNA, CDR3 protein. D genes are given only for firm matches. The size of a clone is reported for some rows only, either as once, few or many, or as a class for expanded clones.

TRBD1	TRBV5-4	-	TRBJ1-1	TGTGCCAGCAGCTGGGGACAGGAGAACACTGAAGCTTTCTTT	CASSWGQENTEAFF
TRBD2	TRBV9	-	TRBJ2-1	TGTGCCAGCAGCGCGGGGACTAGCAGGGCGAATGAGCAGTTCTTC	CASSAGTSRANEQFF
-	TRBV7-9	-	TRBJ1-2	TGTGCCAGCAGCTTAGCCGGAGGGAGGAACTATGGCTACACCTTC	CASSLAGGRNYGYTF
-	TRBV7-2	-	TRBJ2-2	TGTGCCAGCAGCTTGAGAAAATTGACCGGGGAGCTGTTTTTT	CASSLRKLTGELFF
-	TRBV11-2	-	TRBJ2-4	TGTGCCAGCAGCTTAGGCAGTGTTCGGGACATTCAGTACTTC	CASSLGSVRDIQYF
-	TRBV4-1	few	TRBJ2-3	TGCGCCAGCAGCCAAGACCCCGGGACAGGGATAGCGGGGAGGGATACGCAGTATTTT	CASSQDPGTGIAGRDTQYF
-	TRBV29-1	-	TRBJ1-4	TGCAGCGTGAGGGGGTCTAATGAAAAACTGTTTTTT	CSVRGSNEKLFF
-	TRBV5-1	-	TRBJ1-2	TGCGCCAGCAGCTTGGAGCGGGGGAGCTACGGCTACACCTTC	CASSLERGSYGYTF
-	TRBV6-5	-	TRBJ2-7	TGTGCCAGCAGTTACCAAGGCGGCTACGAGCAGTACTTC	CASSYQGGYEQYF
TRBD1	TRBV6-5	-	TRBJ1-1	TGTGCCAGCAGTCCAGGGGGTCTGAACACTGAAGCTTTCTTT	CASSPGGLNTEAFF
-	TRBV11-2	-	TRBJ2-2	TGTGCCAGCAGCCGGCGGCTAAAAGTCGGGTGGAACACCGGGGAGCTGTTTTTT	CASSRRLKVGWNTGELFF
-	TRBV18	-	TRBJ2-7	TGTGCCAGCTCACGCGCACAGGGCTACGAGCAGTACTTC	CASSRAQGYEQYF
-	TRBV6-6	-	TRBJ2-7	TGTGCCAGCAGTTACGCCAGATCCTACGAGCAGTACTTC	CASSYARSYEQYF
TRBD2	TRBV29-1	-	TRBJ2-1	TGCAGCGTTGATTCGTCACTAGCGGTCAATGAGCAGTTCTTC	CSVDSSLAVNEQFF
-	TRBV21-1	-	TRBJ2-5	TGTGCCAGCAGCAAAGTTTTCTCCCACAATACAGAGACCCAGTACTTC	CASSKVFSHNTETQYF
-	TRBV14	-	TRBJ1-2	TGTGCCAGCAGCCAGGTCAGGTCGTATGGCTACACCTTC	CASSQVRSYGYTF
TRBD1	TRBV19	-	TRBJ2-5	TGTGCCAGTAGTACGACAGGGGGGGAGACCCAGTACTTC	CASSTTGGETQYF
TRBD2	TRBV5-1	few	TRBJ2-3	TGCGCCAGCAGCTTGGGCGGGGGGGCTTTAGATACGCAGTATTTT	CASSLGGGALDTQYF
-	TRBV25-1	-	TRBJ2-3	TGTGCCAGCAGTGAAGCAGGGGGGCGGGAAGATACGCAGTATTTT	CASSEAGGREDTQYF
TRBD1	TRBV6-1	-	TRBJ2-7	TGTGCCAGCAGTAGCGGACAGGGTACCTACGAGCAGTACTTC	CASSSGQGTYEQYF
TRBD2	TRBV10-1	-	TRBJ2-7	TGCGCCAGCAGTGAGTCGGCGGGGGGGCCCTACGAGCAGTACTTC	CASSESAGGPYEQYF
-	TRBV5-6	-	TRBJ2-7	TGTGCCAGCAGCCTGAGCGTGCGGGAGCAGTACTTC	CASSLSVREQYF
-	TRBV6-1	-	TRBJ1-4	TGTGCCAGCAGTTCACTTTCTGATGAAAAACTGTTTTTT	CASSSLSDEKLFF
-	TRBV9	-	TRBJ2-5	TGTGCCAGCAGCGGCGGGCCTGGACGAGAAGAGACCCAGTACTTC	CASSGGPGREETQYF
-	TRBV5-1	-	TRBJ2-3	TGCGCCAGCAGCTTGGGAGACAGGGAGGCAGATACGCAGTATTTT	CASSLGDREADTQYF
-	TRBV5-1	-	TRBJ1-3	TGCGCCAGCAGCTTGGAGGGTGGAGGGAGCGGAAACACCATATATTTT	CASSLEGGGSGNTIYF
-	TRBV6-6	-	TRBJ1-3	TGTGCCAGCAGACCCCGGGGGTTAGGAAACACCATATATTTT	CASRPRGLGNTIYF
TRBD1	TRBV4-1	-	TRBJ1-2	TGCGCCAGCAGCCCAGGAAAACCCGGGACAGTCCTTCGCTACACCTTC	CASSPGKPGTVLRYTF
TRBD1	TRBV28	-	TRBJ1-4	TGTGCCAGCAGTCAAGTGGTTGGGACAGGGGGAAAAAAACTGTTTTTT	CASSQVVGTGGKKLFF
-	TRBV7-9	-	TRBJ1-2	TGTGCCAGCACTCGGGCCGGGACATCAGCTAACTATGGCTACACCTTC	CASTRAGTSANYGYTF
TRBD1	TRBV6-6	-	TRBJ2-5	TGTGCCAGCAGTCAGGGACAGCCTATGCAAGAGACCCAGTACTTC	CASSQGQPMQETQYF
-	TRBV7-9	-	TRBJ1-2	TGTGCCAGCAGCTTGGGTATCGGGTCCTATGGTGGCTACACCTTC	CASSLGIGSYGGYTF
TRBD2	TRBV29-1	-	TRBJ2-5	TGCAGCGTCTGGGTCCTCATAGCGGGGGGAAAAGAGACCCAGTACTTC	CSVWVLIAGGKETQYF
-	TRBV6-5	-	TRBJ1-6	TGTGCCAGCAGCCGAGACTCGGGATATAATTCACCCCTCCACTTT	CASSRDSGYNSPLHF
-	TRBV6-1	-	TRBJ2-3	TGTGCCAGCAGTGAAAAGGGGCAGGGGATAGATACGCAGTATTTT	CASSEKGQGIDTQYF
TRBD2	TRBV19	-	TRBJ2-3	TGTGCCAGTAGTCCCCTTAGCGGGGGGGGTAATACAGATACGCAGTATTTT	CASSPLSGGGNTDTQYF
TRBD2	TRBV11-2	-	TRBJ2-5	TGTGCCAGCAGCCCGGCTCCTAGCGGGGGGCAAGAGACCCAGTACTTC	CASSPAPSGGQETQYF
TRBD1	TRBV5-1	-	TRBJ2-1	TGCGCCAGCAGCTTGGGGGGGACAGGGGACCGCCCTGAGCAGTTCTTC	CASSLGGTGDRPEQFF
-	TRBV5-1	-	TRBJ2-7	TGCGCCAGCAGCGCGGACACCTACGAGCAGTACTTC	CASSADTYEQYF
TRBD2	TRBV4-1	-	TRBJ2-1	TGCGCCAGCAGCCAACTGCTCCCGGGACTAGCGTTATACAATGAGCAGTTCTTC	CASSQLLPGLALYNEQFF
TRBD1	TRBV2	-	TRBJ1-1	TGTGCCAGCACCCAGGGGGCGGCGACTGAAGCTTTCTTT	CASTQGAATEAFF
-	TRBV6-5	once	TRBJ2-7	TGTGCCAGCAGTTACTCGGACAGCCCTCGGAACGAGCAGTACTTC	CASSYSDSPRNEQYF
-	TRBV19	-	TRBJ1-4	TGTGCCAGTAGGCCGGGTTATGAAAAACTGTTTTTT	CASRPGYEKLFF
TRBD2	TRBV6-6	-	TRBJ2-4	TGTGCCAGCGGCGGGGGAAACATTCAGTACTTC	CASGGGNIQYF
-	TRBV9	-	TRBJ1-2	TGTGCCAGCAGCGAGAGGGGGGAGGGAGGGAACTATGGCTACACCTTC	CASSERGEGGNYGYTF
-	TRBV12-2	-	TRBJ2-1	TGTGCAAGTCGCTTAGTGGTCAAGGACAGGGGCCCTTTGAATGAGCAGTTCTTC	CASRLVVKDRGPLNEQFF
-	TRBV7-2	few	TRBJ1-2	TGTGCCAGCAGCCTCACCTCGCTTGGCAACTATGGCTACACCTTC	CASSLTSLGNYGYTF
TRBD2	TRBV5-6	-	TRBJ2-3	TGTGCCAGCAGCGAGGGACTAGTCTTATCTACGCAGTATTTT	CASSEGLVLSTQYF
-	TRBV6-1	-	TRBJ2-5	TGTGCCAGCAGTGCCCTCGGACAGCAAGAGACCCAGTACTTC	CASSALGQQETQYF
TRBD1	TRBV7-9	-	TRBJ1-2	TGTGCCAGCAGCCCGGGACAGAACTATGGCTACACCTTC	CASSPGQNYGYTF